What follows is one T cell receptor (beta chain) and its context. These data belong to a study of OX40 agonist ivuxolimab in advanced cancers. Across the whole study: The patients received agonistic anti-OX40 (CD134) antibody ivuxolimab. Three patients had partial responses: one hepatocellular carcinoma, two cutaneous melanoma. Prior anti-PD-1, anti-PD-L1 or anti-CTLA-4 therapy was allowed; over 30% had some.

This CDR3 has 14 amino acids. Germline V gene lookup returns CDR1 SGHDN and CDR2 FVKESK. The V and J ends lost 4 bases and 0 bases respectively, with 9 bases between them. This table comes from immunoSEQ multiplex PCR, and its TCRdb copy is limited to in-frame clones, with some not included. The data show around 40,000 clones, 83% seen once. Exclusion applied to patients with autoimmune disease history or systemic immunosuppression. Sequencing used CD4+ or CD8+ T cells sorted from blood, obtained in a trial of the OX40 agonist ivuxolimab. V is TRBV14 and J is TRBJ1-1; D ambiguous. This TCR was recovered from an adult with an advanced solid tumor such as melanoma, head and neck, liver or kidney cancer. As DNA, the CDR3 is TGTGCCAGCAGCCTCCGGGAGATGAACACTGAAGCTTTCTTT. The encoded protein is CASSLREMNTEAFF. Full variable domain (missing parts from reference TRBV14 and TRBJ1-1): EAGVTQFPSHSVIEKGQTVTLRCDPISGHDNLYWYRRVMGKEIKFLLHFVKESKQDESGMPNNRFLAERTGGTYSTLKVQPAELEDSGVYFCASSLREMNTEAFFGQGTRLTVV.